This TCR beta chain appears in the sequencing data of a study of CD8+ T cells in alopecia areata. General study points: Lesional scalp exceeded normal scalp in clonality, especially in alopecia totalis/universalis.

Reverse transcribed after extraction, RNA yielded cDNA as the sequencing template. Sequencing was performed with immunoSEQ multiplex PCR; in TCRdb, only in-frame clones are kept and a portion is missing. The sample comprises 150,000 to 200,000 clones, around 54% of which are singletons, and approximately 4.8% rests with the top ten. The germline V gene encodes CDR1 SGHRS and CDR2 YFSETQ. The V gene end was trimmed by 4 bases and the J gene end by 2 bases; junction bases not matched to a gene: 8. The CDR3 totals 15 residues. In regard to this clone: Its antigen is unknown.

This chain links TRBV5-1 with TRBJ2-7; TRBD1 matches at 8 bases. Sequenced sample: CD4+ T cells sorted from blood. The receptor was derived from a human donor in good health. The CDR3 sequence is CASSHKADRAYEQYF. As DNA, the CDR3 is TGCGCCAGCAGCCATAAGGCGGACAGGGCCTACGAGCAGTACTTC.